One T cell receptor (beta chain) is described in this entry. Data came from immunoSEQ multiplex PCR; TCRdb stores just in-frame clones and leaves some out. The sample carries 400,000 or so clones, more than 75% recorded once. The sample originates from a study of blood T cell repertoires in COVID-19. Everyone who took part was about 18 to 90 years old, and they came from 24 US areas. Germline values: CDR1 DFQATT, CDR2 SNEGSKA (reference sequence). V was pared by 1 base and J by 14 bases, with 1 base of the junction left unmatched. CDR3 length equals 11 residues. The chain uses TRBV20-1 and TRBJ1-6, with 8 bases fitting TRBD1. What was sequenced was PBMCs or T cells enriched from blood (not recorded which). The TCR was taken from a man aged 40-49 years in a cohort exposed to, infected with or recovered from COVID-19 (not recorded which). CDR3: CSARGGQALHF. The CDR3 bases are TGCAGTGCTAGAGGGGGACAGGCCCTCCACTTT.